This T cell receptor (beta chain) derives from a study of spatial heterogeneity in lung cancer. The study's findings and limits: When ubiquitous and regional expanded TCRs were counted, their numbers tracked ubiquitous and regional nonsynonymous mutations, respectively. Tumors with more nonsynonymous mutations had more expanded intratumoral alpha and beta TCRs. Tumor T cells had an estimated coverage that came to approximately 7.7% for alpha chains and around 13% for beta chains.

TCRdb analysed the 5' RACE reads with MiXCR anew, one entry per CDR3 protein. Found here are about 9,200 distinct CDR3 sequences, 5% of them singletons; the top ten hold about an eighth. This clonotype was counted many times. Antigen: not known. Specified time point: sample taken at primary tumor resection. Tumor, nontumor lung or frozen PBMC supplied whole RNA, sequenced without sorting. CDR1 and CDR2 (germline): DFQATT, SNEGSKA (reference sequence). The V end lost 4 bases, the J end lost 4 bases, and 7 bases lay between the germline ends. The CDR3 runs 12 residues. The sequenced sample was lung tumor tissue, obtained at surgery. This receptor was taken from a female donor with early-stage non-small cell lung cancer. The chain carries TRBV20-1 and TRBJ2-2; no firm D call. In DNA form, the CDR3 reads TGCAGTGCTACCTACAGCACCGGGGAGCTGTTTTTT. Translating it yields CSATYSTGELFF.